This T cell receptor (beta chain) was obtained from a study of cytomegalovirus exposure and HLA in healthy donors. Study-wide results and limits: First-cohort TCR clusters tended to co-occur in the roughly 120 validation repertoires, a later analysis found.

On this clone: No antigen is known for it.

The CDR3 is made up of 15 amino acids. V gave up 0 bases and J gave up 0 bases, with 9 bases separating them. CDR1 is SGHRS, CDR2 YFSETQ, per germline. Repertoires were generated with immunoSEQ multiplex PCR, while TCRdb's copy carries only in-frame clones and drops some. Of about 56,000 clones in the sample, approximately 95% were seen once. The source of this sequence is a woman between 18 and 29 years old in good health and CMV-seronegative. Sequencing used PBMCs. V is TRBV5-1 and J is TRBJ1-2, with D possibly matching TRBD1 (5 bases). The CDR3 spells CASSLGTTANYGYTF. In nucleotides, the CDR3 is TGCGCCAGCAGCTTGGGGACAACCGCTAACTATGGCTACACCTTC.